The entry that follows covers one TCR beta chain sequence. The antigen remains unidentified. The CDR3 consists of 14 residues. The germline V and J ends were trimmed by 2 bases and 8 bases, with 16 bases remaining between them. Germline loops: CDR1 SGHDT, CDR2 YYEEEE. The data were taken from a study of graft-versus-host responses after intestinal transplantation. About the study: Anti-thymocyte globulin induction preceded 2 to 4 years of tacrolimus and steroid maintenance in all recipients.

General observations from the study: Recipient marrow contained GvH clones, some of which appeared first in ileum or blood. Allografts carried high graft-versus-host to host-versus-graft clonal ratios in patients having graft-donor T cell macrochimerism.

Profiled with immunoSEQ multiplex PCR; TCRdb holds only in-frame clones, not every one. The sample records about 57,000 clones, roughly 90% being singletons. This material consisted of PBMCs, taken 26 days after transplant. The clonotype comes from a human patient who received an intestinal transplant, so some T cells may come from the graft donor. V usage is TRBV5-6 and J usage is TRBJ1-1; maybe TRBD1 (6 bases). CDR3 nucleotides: TGTGCCAGCAGCTTTGAGGGGGAGGGAGTCGAAGCTTTCTTT. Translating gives CASSFEGEGVEAFF.